This T cell receptor (beta chain) was sequenced in a study of T-cell reconstitution after alpha-beta-depleted transplantation in children. From germline, CDR1 is WSHSY and CDR2 SAAADI. Between the trimmed V and J ends, which lost 2 bases and 0 bases, there was a span of 18 bases. CDR3 length: 18 amino acids. Findings and limits, study-wide: One year post-transplant, T-cell counts and diversity were largely derived from T cells produced anew. Several hundred expanded graft clones reportedly were the source of alpha-beta T cells about two months after transplant. Several patients had high TCRbeta diversity at day 60; it came from surviving recipient T cells and thymic progenitors.

Comments on this clonotype: Its antigen remains unidentified.

Unique molecular identifiers featured in how the TCRbeta library was prepared. TCRdb re-called the PCR reads through MiXCR, storing one row per CDR3 protein. The table records fewer than 85,000 distinct CDR3 sequences, roughly 14% of them present only once. V usage is TRBV10-2 and J usage is TRBJ2-3, with a possible D match to TRBD2 (6 bases). Sequenced material: PBMCs, mostly from graft donor cells, taken 180 days after TCRalphabeta/CD19-depleted stem cell transplant. The clonotype comes from a male patient aged 2 to 10 who had a stem cell transplant for acute lymphoblastic leukemia, so the T cells may come from the graft donor. CDR3 protein: CASSEGRAGSPSTDTQYF. Written as DNA, the CDR3 is TGCGCCAGCAGTGAGGGTCGGGCGGGGTCTCCTAGCACAGATACGCAGTATTTT.